Given below is one T cell receptor beta chain in context. Here immunoSEQ multiplex PCR was the method, and the copy in TCRdb shows in-frame clones only, minus some. The table includes 150,000 to 200,000 clones, 81% detected once. The record originates from a study of blood T cell repertoires in COVID-19. The CDR3 runs 19 residues. This clonotype originated in a woman older than 75 with COVID-19, enrolled during active disease. The chain recombines TRBV12-2 with TRBJ2-1; TRBD2, as called in the table, went unchecked against the DNA. TRBV12-2 counts as a pseudogene. The sample was peripheral blood. The chain's CDR3 is CASRLVRLGLAGCYNEQFF. CDR3 coding DNA: TGTGCAAGTCGCTTAGTGAGGCTGGGGCTAGCGGGGTGCTACAATGAGCAGTTCTTC.